What follows are 12 T cell receptor beta chains derived from one specimen sequenced in a study of T cells after yellow fever vaccination (dated by TCRdb to 2018 to 2020). Sample treatment or condition, as interpreted from the label and publication: live attenuated yellow fever vaccine strain. The method was 5' RACE. This sample was sequenced with an Illumina HiSeq 2500. TCRdb applied fastp at Q25 and MiXCR to the public reads, then kept only in-frame beta chains. Each CDR3 protein gets just one entry, which takes the most common genes and DNA from the rows behind it. The sample records 500,000 to 650,000 distinct CDR3 sequences, roughly 12% of which are singletons. Clones ranked in the top ten supply under 15% of the sample. Sample: PBMCs, taken on the day of the yellow fever booster vaccination. These receptors came from a young man who received the YFV17D yellow fever vaccine.

The chain links TRBV19 to TRBJ2-5; D ambiguous. The CDR3 is 14 residues long. Trimming cost V 4 bases and J 1 base, with 10 bases left between them. Germline loops: CDR1 LNHDA, CDR2 SQIVND (reference sequence). The CDR3: CASSKQPLQETQYF. Here the CDR3 DNA reads TGTGCCAGTAGTAAGCAGCCACTCCAAGAGACCCAGTACTTC.

This clonotype was seen ten or more times. The chain combines TRBV7-2 with TRBJ2-3, with D perhaps TRBD1 (6 bases). With 5 bases removed from V and 2 bases from J, the gap between germline ends came to 8 bases. The CDR3 length is 13 residues. Germline lookup yields CDR1 SGHTA and CDR2 FQGNSA. The chain's CDR3 is CASSRQVTDTQYF. The CDR3 DNA reads as TGTGCCAGCAGCCGACAGGTCACAGATACGCAGTATTTT.

This clonotype was counted only a few times. The rearrangement links TRBV6-1 to TRBJ2-5; TRBD2 agrees at 8 bases. The CDR3 length is 16 residues. Per the germline V gene, CDR1 is MNHNS and CDR2 is SASEGT. Germline trimming cut 6 bases from V and 1 base from J; bases unmatched to any gene: 10. CDR3 bases: TGTGCCAGCAGACCTATAGCGGGAATACTCCAAGAGACCCAGTACTTC. Translation gives CASRPIAGILQETQYF.

This clonotype was observed a handful of times. The chain is built from TRBV21-1 and TRBJ2-1. TRBV21-1 is a pseudogene. CDR3 length equals 10 residues. The CDR3 protein is CAGPGSTEFF. In DNA, the CDR3 is TGTGCCGGCCCAGGCTCAACGGAGTTCTTC.

This chain joins TRBV15 and TRBJ2-5; D remains unclear. V was pared by 5 bases and J by 4 bases, with 11 bases between. From germline, CDR1 is LNHNV and CDR2 YYDKDF (reference sequence). The CDR3 covers 13 residues. The CDR3 bases are TGTGCCACCAGCGGAAGTATACGAGAGACCCAGTACTTC. It codes for CATSGSIRETQYF.

The rearrangement uses TRBV4-3 and TRBJ2-1, with 7 bases fitting TRBD2. This CDR3 spans 13 amino acids. The germline CDR1 and CDR2 sequences are LGHNA and YSLEER. V lost 3 bases and J lost 10; bases outside the gene matches: 6. DNA of the CDR3: TGCGCCAGCAGCCAGGGAATGGGGGGGGAGCAGTTCTTC. Its protein product is CASSQGMGGEQFF.

V usage is TRBV5-6 and J usage is TRBJ2-3, with 9 bases that match TRBD1. This CDR3 spans 16 amino acids. With 2 bases clipped from V and 4 bases from J, the junction kept 8 bases outside the gene matches. Germline-derived CDR1 and CDR2 are SGHDT and YYEEEE. This chain's CDR3 is CASSFTSQGAPDTQYF. The CDR3 DNA sequence: TGTGCCAGCAGCTTTACATCACAGGGGGCACCAGATACGCAGTATTTT.

This clonotype has more than one count but fewer than ten. V and J are TRBV27 and TRBJ1-2; D remains unclear. CDR1 and CDR2 from the germline V gene are MNHEY and SMNVEV (reference sequence). Trimming pared 0 bases from V and 4 bases from J, leaving 6 bases between. This CDR3 is built from 13 residues. CDR3 DNA: TGTGCCAGCAGTTTATCCGAGAGCTATGGCTACACCTTC. Its translation: CASSLSESYGYTF.

V gene TRBV14 combines with J gene TRBJ2-7; D ambiguous. Trimming removed 1 base from V and 9 bases from J, with 10 bases in between. Per the germline V gene, CDR1 is SGHDN and CDR2 is FVKESK. This CDR3 is 12 amino acids long. Here the CDR3 DNA reads TGTGCCAGCAGCCAAGGGACCCAAAGGCAGTACTTC. Its protein product is CASSQGTQRQYF. Complete variable domain (other parts from reference TRBV14 and TRBJ2-7): EAGVTQFPSHSVIEKGQTVTLRCDPISGHDNLYWYRRVMGKEIKFLLHFVKESKQDESGMPNNRFLAERTGGTYSTLKVQPAELEDSGVYFCASSQGTQRQYFGPGTRLTVT.

The table lists this clonotype with a few counts. The V and J genes are TRBV2 and TRBJ2-7; D is possibly TRBD1 (6 bases). The CDR3 consists of 13 residues. The V end lost 6 bases, the J end lost 4 bases, and 13 bases lay between the germline ends. From germline, CDR1 is SNHLY and CDR2 FYNNEI. The CDR3 loop is CASSTTGPYEQYF. The CDR3 nucleotides are TGTGCCAGCAGCACGACAGGCCCTTACGAGCAGTACTTC.

This clonotype was seen a handful of times. This chain links TRBV24-1 with TRBJ2-5; 7 bases align to TRBD2. With V trimmed by 9 bases and J by 4 bases, 16 bases remained unmatched. CDR3 length: 16 amino acids. Germline assignment: CDR1 KGHDR and CDR2 SFDVKD. The CDR3 here is CATVSNSASGPETQYF. As DNA, the CDR3 is TGTGCCACCGTATCGAATTCGGCTAGCGGTCCAGAGACCCAGTACTTC.

The genes are TRBV3-1 and TRBJ2-3; 11 nucleotides agree with TRBD2. Germline CDR1 reads LGHDT; CDR2 reads YNNKEL (reference sequence). V lost 1 base to trimming and J lost 3 bases; unmatched junction nucleotides: 3. This CDR3 spans 16 amino acids. The CDR3 reads CASSQGLAGWTDTQYF. DNA for the CDR3: TGTGCCAGCAGCCAAGGACTAGCGGGATGGACAGATACGCAGTATTTT.